This T cell receptor (beta chain) was sequenced for a study of cytomegalovirus exposure and HLA in healthy donors. After removal of 4 bases from V and 9 bases from J, the junction contained 7 bases not matched to a gene. Germline V lookup: CDR1 SGHRS, CDR2 YFSETQ. The CDR3 runs to 13 residues. This clone was observed a single time. PCR employed 60 Vbeta and 13 Jbeta primers. The repertoire was sequenced with immunoSEQ multiplex PCR; TCRdb's copy has only in-frame clones and lacks some. Of around 140,000 clones in the sample, approximately 77% were seen once. Sequencing was carried out using PBMCs. This TCR derives from a woman in her thirties or forties in good health and CMV-seronegative. This chain uses TRBV5-1 with TRBJ1-1, with 9 bases that match TRBD1. The CDR3 is CASSGGTGTQAFF. Written as DNA, the CDR3 is TGCGCCAGCAGCGGAGGGACAGGGACTCAAGCTTTCTTT. Full variable domain (outside the CDR3, taken from reference TRBV5-1 and TRBJ1-1): KAGVTQTPRYLIKTRGQQVTLSCSPISGHRSVSWYQQTPGQGLQFLFEYFSETQRNKGNFPGRFSGRQFSNSRSEMNVSTLELGDSALYLCASSGGTGTQAFFGQGTRLTVV.